The rows below give T cell receptor beta chains drawn from one sample of a study of vaccination and CD4 T cells after COVID-19. No antigen is known for these receptors. TCRdb re-derived calls from the PCR reads in MiXCR, one entry per CDR3 protein. This table has roughly 3,000 distinct CDR3 sequences, around 27% appearing once. The source was CD4+ T cells from blood, cultured in vitro, collected after SARS-CoV-2 vaccination. The receptors originated from a human donor who had recovered from COVID-19. Each CDR3 is given with its conserved first and last residue. The order of the fields is J gene, V gene, D gene, clone size, CDR3 protein, CDR3 DNA. A D gene is named only where the DNA matches it firmly. The listing skips clone size in some rows; elsewhere it reads once, few, many or a size class.

J gene: TRBJ1-1; V gene: TRBV6-1; D gene: TRBD1; clone size: large; CDR3 protein: CASSARQGAFEAFF; CDR3 DNA: TGTGCCAGCAGTGCAAGACAGGGGGCGTTCGAAGCTTTCTTT
J gene: TRBJ2-7; V gene: TRBV20-1; D gene: .; clone size: hyperexpanded; CDR3 protein: CAPSVRGGGYEQYF; CDR3 DNA: TGCGCACCTTCCGTTAGGGGGGGGGGCTACGAGCAGTACTTC
J gene: TRBJ1-2; V gene: TRBV5-6; D gene: .; clone size: medium-sized; CDR3 protein: CASSLVGGSYGYTF; CDR3 DNA: TGTGCCAGCAGCTTGGTGGGGGGCAGCTATGGCTACACCTTC
J gene: TRBJ2-3; V gene: TRBV20-1; D gene: TRBD2; clone size: .; CDR3 protein: CSTLRLAGSTDTQYF; CDR3 DNA: TGCAGTACTCTGCGACTAGCGGGGAGCACAGATACGCAGTATTTT
J gene: TRBJ2-1; V gene: TRBV7-9; D gene: .; clone size: large; CDR3 protein: CASSFRGDEQFF; CDR3 DNA: TGTGCCAGCAGCTTTAGGGGAGATGAGCAGTTCTTC
J gene: TRBJ2-3; V gene: TRBV20-1; D gene: .; clone size: few; CDR3 protein: CSAQWGANQSTDTQYF; CDR3 DNA: TGCAGTGCCCAATGGGGGGCTAACCAAAGCACAGATACGCAGTATTTT
J gene: TRBJ1-5; V gene: TRBV7-2; D gene: .; clone size: few; CDR3 protein: CASSLSVNQPQHF; CDR3 DNA: TGTGCCAGCAGCCTATCTGTTAATCAGCCCCAGCATTTT
J gene: TRBJ1-5; V gene: TRBV6-1; D gene: .; clone size: few; CDR3 protein: CASSEGRTINSQPQHF; CDR3 DNA: TGTGCCAGCAGTGAAGGGAGAACAATCAATAGCCAGCCCCAGCATTTT
J gene: TRBJ2-7; V gene: TRBV20-1; D gene: .; clone size: medium-sized; CDR3 protein: CSAGGGEVYEQYF; CDR3 DNA: TGCAGTGCTGGAGGAGGCGAGGTTTACGAGCAGTACTTC
J gene: TRBJ2-3; V gene: TRBV20-1; D gene: TRBD1; clone size: large; CDR3 protein: CSAPGQDTDTQYF; CDR3 DNA: TGCAGTGCCCCGGGACAGGACACAGATACGCAGTATTTT
J gene: TRBJ1-6; V gene: TRBV7-3; D gene: .; clone size: few; CDR3 protein: CASSLNGGRSPLHF; CDR3 DNA: TGTGCCAGCAGCTTAAACGGGGGGCGCTCACCCCTCCACTTT
J gene: TRBJ1-2; V gene: TRBV7-9; D gene: .; clone size: few; CDR3 protein: CASSFTTSPRGGYTF; CDR3 DNA: TGTGCCAGCAGCTTTACAACCTCGCCCCGAGGTGGCTACACCTTC
J gene: TRBJ1-2; V gene: TRBV20-1; D gene: .; clone size: few; CDR3 protein: CSAYLGDYGYTF; CDR3 DNA: TGCAGTGCTTATTTAGGGGACTATGGCTACACCTTC
J gene: TRBJ2-1; V gene: TRBV6-5; D gene: TRBD2; clone size: .; CDR3 protein: CASSLTSGVRNEQFF; CDR3 DNA: TGTGCCAGCAGTTTGACTAGCGGGGTCAGGAATGAGCAGTTCTTC
J gene: TRBJ1-2; V gene: TRBV6-2/TRBV6-3; D gene: .; clone size: .; CDR3 protein: CASRGGRGGYGYTF; CDR3 DNA: TGTGCCAGCAGAGGAGGCAGAGGGGGCTATGGCTACACCTTC
J gene: TRBJ2-1; V gene: TRBV28; D gene: .; clone size: few; CDR3 protein: CASSSHSRGNEQFF; CDR3 DNA: TGTGCCAGCAGTAGCCACTCCCGAGGCAATGAGCAGTTCTTC
J gene: TRBJ1-5; V gene: TRBV6-1; D gene: .; clone size: .; CDR3 protein: CASRTSSSNQPQHF; CDR3 DNA: TGTGCCAGCAGGACCTCCAGCAGCAATCAGCCCCAGCATTTT
J gene: TRBJ2-1; V gene: TRBV20-1; D gene: TRBD2; clone size: .; CDR3 protein: CSATAPGLAINNEQFF; CDR3 DNA: TGCAGTGCTACTGCACCGGGACTAGCGATCAACAATGAGCAGTTCTTC
J gene: TRBJ1-5; V gene: TRBV7-8; D gene: .; clone size: .; CDR3 protein: CASSLGYRGGNQPQHF; CDR3 DNA: TGTGCCAGCAGCTTAGGTTATCGGGGGGGGAATCAGCCCCAGCATTTT
J gene: TRBJ2-7; V gene: TRBV6-1; D gene: TRBD1; clone size: medium-sized; CDR3 protein: CASRSGTGLYEQYF; CDR3 DNA: TGTGCCAGCAGATCCGGGACAGGGCTCTACGAGCAGTACTTC
J gene: TRBJ2-5; V gene: TRBV5-1; D gene: TRBD2; clone size: .; CDR3 protein: CASSMTGGLETQYF; CDR3 DNA: TGCGCCAGCAGCATGACGGGAGGGTTGGAGACCCAGTACTTC
J gene: TRBJ1-2; V gene: TRBV19; D gene: .; clone size: .; CDR3 protein: CAITPDGMGAYGYTF; CDR3 DNA: TGTGCCATTACCCCCGACGGCATGGGGGCCTATGGCTACACCTTC
J gene: TRBJ1-2; V gene: TRBV18; D gene: .; clone size: few; CDR3 protein: CASSPSQNNYGYTF; CDR3 DNA: TGTGCCAGCTCACCGTCGCAGAACAACTATGGCTACACCTTC
J gene: TRBJ1-1; V gene: TRBV7-9; D gene: .; clone size: medium-sized; CDR3 protein: CASSLATPYSEAFF; CDR3 DNA: TGTGCCAGCAGCTTAGCGACGCCGTACTCTGAAGCTTTCTTT